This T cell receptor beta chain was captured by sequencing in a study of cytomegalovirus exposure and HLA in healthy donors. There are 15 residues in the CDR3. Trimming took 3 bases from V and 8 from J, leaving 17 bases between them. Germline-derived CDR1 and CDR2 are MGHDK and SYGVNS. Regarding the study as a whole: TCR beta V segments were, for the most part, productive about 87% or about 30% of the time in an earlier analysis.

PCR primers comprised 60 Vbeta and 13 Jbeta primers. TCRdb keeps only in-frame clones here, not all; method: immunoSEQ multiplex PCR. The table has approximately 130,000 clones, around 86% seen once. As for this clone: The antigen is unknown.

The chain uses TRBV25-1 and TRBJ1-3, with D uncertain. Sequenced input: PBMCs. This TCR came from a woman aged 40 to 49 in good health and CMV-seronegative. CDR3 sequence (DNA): TGTGCCAGCAGTGACGAATTCGGGAGAAGGCACACCATATATTTT. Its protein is CASSDEFGRRHTIYF. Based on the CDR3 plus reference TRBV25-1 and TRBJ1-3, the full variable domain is EADIYQTPRYLVIGTGKKITLECSQTMGHDKMYWYQQDPGMELHLIHYSYGVNSTEKGDLSSESTVSRIRTEHFPLTLESARPSHTSQYLCASSDEFGRRHTIYFGEGSWLTVV.